The source of this TCR beta chain is a study of vaccination and CD4 T cells after COVID-19. Study-wide background: The authors exposed cells to overlapping spike peptides derived from SARS-CoV-2, HCoV-NL63, HCoV-OC43 and HCoV-229E. Control wells got either CEFX epitopes, HIV-1 Nef peptides, or no peptide at all.

The treatment: approximately nine-day PBMC culture with coronavirus spike peptide pools or control peptides (ViraFEST assay). From germline, CDR1 is MDHEN and CDR2 SYDVKM. The CDR3 runs to 16 residues. The junction had 11 bases not matched to a gene; V was cut back by 2 bases and J by 5 bases. The assay that was used to sequence DNA from cultured CD4+ T cells was the Oncomine TCR Beta short-read assay. One entry per CDR3 protein results from TCRdb running MiXCR on the PCR reads. The repertoire has under 7,500 distinct CDR3 sequences, less than 85% of them found once; the top ten carry roughly 17%. Note on this clonotype: The antigen is undetermined.

The clonotype originates from a human donor who had recovered from COVID-19. This chain joins TRBV28 and TRBJ2-5; 7 positions agree with TRBD2. Source material: CD4+ T cells from blood, cultured in vitro. This CDR3 reads CASSLRTGGRLETQYF. CDR3 bases: TGTGCCAGCAGTTTACGAACGGGAGGACGGTTGGAGACCCAGTACTTC.